This entry features one T cell receptor (beta chain) sequence. The sample comes from a study of blood T cell repertoires in COVID-19. Losses at the gene ends were 5 bases for V and 3 bases for J; bases not matched to a gene: 10. Looked up from germline, CDR1 is GTSNPN and CDR2 is SVGIG (reference sequence). CDR3 size: 15 residues. Methods used by the authors: Amplifying reference gene primers gave estimates of nucleated cell counts. Sequenced by immunoSEQ multiplex PCR; TCRdb stores in-frame clones only, minus some. The DNA gave D and trimming, while V, J and clone size come from that table. The sample lists hundreds of thousands of clones; more than 80% were seen once. The recovered donors of Cohort 3 showed two negative PCRs, clearance, or symptom resolution.

The source of this sequence is a man under 40 who had recovered from COVID-19. The chain joins TRBV30 to TRBJ2-3, with 8 positions matching TRBD2. The sequenced sample was PBMCs or T cells enriched from blood (not recorded which). CDR3 bases: TGTGCCTGGGGGAGGAGCGGGAGAGGGACAGATACGCAGTATTTT. Its protein product is CAWGRSGRGTDTQYF.